Listed below are T cell receptor beta chains from one sample, sequenced in a study of Ad26.COV2.S vaccination and SARS-CoV-2 variants. Assay used: immunoSEQ multiplex PCR; TCRdb lists only in-frame clones, some missing. The sample comprises some 460,000 clones, about nine tenths of which are singletons, and around 1.6% rests with the top ten. The sequencing used peripheral blood, collected in a trial of Ad26.COV2.S vaccine versus placebo. The receptors derive from a person between 18 and 65 years old who received the Ad26.COV2.S COVID-19 vaccine or a placebo. CDR3s include the opening cysteine and the closing phenylalanine or tryptophan. The order of the fields is V gene, J gene, CDR3 protein.

v_call: TRBV6-1; j_call: TRBJ1-2; cdr3_aa: CASSESMVLNYGYTF
v_call: TRBV7-8; j_call: TRBJ2-7; cdr3_aa: CASSPDRVGGEQYF
v_call: TRBV7-3; j_call: TRBJ1-3; cdr3_aa: CASSPGPAGGNTIYF
v_call: TRBV19; j_call: TRBJ1-2; cdr3_aa: CASSMRGNGYTF
v_call: TRBV27; j_call: TRBJ1-6; cdr3_aa: CASSLGQRQNSPLHF
v_call: TRBV2; j_call: TRBJ2-6; cdr3_aa: CASSTGANVLTF
v_call: TRBV5-8; j_call: TRBJ2-5; cdr3_aa: CASSLASGGVETQYF
v_call: TRBV7-3; j_call: TRBJ2-7; cdr3_aa: CASSFNPGQGRQYF
v_call: TRBV9; j_call: TRBJ1-2; cdr3_aa: CASSVAGRGYTF
v_call: TRBV7-2; j_call: TRBJ1-4; cdr3_aa: CASRLGELNEKLFF
v_call: TRBV5-6; j_call: TRBJ1-2; cdr3_aa: CASSLFATGGQHGYTF
v_call: TRBV29-1; j_call: TRBJ2-1; cdr3_aa: CSVGGDTAYNEQFF
v_call: TRBV6-2/TRBV6-3; j_call: TRBJ2-1; cdr3_aa: CASSYRPDNEQFF
v_call: TRBV7-2; j_call: TRBJ2-2; cdr3_aa: CASSLAVLNTGELFF